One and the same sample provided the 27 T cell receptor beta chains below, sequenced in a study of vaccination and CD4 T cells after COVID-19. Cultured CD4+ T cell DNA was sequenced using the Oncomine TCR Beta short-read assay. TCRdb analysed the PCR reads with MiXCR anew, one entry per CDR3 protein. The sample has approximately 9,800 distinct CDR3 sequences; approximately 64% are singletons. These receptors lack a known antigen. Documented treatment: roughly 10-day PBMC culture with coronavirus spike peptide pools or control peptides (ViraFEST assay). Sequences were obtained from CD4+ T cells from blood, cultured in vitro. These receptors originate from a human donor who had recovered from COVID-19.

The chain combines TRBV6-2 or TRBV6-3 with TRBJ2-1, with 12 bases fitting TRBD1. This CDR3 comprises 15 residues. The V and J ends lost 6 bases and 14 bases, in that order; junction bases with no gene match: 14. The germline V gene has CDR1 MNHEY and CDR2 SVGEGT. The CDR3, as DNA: TGTGCCAGCAGATTTATCCCGGGACAGGGGGCTCGAAAGTTCTTC. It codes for CASRFIPGQGARKFF.

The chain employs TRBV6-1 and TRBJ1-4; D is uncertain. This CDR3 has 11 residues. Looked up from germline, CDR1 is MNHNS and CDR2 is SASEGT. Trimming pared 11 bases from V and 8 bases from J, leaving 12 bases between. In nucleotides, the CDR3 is TGTGCCGGCGCCGACCCGGAAAAACTGTTTTTT. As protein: CAGADPEKLFF.

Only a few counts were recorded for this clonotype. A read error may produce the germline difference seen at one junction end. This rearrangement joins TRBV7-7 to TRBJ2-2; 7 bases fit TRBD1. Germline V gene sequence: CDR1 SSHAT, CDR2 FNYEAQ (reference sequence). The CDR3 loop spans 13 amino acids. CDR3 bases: TGTGCTAGCAGCCGGGGACAGACCGGGGAGCTGTTTTTT. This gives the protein CASSRGQTGELFF.

CDR3 in amino acids: CASSQVDRDERGYTF. DNA of the CDR3: TGCGCCAGCAGCCAAGTGGACAGGGATGAGCGCGGCTACACCTTC. The chain recombines TRBV4-1 with TRBJ1-2, with 8 bases aligning to TRBD1. Per germline, CDR1 MGHRA and CDR2 YSYEKL. This CDR3 is 15 amino acids long. Unmatched junction bases numbered 9, after V lost 1 base and J lost 8 bases.

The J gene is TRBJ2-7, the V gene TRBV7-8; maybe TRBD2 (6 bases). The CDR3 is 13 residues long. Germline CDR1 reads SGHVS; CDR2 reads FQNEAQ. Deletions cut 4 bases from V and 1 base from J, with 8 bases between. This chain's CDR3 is CASSWGLSYEQYF. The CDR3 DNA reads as TGTGCCAGCAGCTGGGGACTTTCCTACGAGCAGTACTTC.

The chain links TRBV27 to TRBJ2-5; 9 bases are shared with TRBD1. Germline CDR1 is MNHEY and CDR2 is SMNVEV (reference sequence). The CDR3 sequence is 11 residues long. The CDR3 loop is CARTGEETQYF. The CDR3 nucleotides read TGTGCGAGGACAGGGGAAGAGACCCAGTACTTC.

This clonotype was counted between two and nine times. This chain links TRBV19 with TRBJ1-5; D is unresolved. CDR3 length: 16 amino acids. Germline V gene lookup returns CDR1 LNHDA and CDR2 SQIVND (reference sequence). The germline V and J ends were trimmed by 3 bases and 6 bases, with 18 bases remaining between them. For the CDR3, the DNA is TGTGCCAGTAGTATCAGCGAGGGCTCCATCGGTCAGCCCCAGCATTTT. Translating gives CASSISEGSIGQPQHF.

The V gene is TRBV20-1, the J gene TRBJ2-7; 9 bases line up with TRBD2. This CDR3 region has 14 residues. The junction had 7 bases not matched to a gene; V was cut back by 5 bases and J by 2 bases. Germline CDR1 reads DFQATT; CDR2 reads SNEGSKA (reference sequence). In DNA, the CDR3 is TGCAGTGCTCGGGAGCGGGGGGCCGCCTACGAGCAGTACTTC. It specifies CSARERGAAYEQYF.

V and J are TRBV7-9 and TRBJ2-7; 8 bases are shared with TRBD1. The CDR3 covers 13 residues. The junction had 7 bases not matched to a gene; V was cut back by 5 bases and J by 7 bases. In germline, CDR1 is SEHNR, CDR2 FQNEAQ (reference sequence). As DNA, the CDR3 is TGTGCCAGCAGCGCCGGGACAGGCGGGGAGCAGTACTTC. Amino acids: CASSAGTGGEQYF.

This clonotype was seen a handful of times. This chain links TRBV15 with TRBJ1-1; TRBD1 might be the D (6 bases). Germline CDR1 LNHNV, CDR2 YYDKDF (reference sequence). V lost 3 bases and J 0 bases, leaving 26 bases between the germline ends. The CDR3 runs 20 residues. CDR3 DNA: TGTGCCACCAGCAGGAACCGAGGGGGGGTGGGGCCCCGGGTGAACACTGAAGCTTTCTTT. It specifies CATSRNRGGVGPRVNTEAFF.

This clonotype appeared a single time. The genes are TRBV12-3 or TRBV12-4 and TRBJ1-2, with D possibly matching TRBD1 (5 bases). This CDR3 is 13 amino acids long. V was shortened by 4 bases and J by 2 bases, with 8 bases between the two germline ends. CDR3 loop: CASSWGKNYGYTF. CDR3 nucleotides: TGTGCCAGCAGTTGGGGGAAAAACTATGGCTACACCTTC.

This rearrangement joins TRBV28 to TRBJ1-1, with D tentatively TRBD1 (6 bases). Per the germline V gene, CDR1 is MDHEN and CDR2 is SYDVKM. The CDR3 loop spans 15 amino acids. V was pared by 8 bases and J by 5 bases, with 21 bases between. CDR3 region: CASPPRGQWETEAFF. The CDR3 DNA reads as TGTGCCAGCCCTCCCCGGGGGCAATGGGAGACTGAAGCTTTCTTT. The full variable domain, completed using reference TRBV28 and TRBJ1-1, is DVKVTQSSRYLVKRTGEKVFLECVQDMDHENMFWYRQDPGLGLRLIYFSYDVKMKEKGDIPEGYSVSREKKERFSLILESASTNQTSMYLCASPPRGQWETEAFFGQGTRLTVV.

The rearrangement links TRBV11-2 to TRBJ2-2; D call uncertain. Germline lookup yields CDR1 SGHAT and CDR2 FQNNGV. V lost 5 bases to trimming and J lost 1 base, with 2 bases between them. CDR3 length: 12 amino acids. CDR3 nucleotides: TGTGCCAGCAGCCGGAACACCGGGGAGCTGTTTTTT. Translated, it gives CASSRNTGELFF. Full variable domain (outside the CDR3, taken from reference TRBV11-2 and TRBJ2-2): EAGVAQSPRYKIIEKRQSVAFWCNPISGHATLYWYQQILGQGPKLLIQFQNNGVVDDSQLPKDRFSAERLKGVDSTLKIQPAKLEDSAVYLCASSRNTGELFFGEGSRLTVL.

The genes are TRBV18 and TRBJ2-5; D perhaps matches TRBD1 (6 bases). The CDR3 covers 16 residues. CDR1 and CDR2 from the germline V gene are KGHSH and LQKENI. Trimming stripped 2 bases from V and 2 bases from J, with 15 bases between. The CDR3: CASSPIPVGAQETQYF. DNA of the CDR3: TGTGCCAGCTCACCAATCCCGGTGGGGGCACAAGAGACCCAGTACTTC.

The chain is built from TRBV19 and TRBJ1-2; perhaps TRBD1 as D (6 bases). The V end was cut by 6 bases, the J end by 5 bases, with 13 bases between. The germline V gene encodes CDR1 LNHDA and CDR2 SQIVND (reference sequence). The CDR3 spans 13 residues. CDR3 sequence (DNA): TGTGCCAGTAGCATGACCGGGACATATGGCTACACCTTC. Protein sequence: CASSMTGTYGYTF.

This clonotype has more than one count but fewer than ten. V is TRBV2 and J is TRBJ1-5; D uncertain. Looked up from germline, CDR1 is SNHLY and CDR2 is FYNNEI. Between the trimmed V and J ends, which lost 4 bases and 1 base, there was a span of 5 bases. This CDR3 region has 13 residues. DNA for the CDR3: TGTGCCAGCAGTGGATTAAGCAATCAGCCCCAGCATTTT. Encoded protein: CASSGLSNQPQHF.

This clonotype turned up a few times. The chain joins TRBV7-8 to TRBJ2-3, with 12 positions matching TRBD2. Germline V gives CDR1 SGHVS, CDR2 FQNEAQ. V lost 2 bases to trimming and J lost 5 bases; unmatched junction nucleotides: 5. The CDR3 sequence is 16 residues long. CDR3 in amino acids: CASSLRPSGRVDTQYF. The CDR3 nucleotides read TGTGCCAGCAGCTTAAGGCCTAGCGGGAGGGTAGATACGCAGTATTTT. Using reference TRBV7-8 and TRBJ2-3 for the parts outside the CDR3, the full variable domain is GAGVSQSPRYKVAKRGQDVALRCDPISGHVSLFWYQQALGQGPEFLTYFQNEAQLDKSGLPSDRFFAERPEGSVSTLKIQRTQQEDSAVYLCASSLRPSGRVDTQYFGPGTRLTVL.

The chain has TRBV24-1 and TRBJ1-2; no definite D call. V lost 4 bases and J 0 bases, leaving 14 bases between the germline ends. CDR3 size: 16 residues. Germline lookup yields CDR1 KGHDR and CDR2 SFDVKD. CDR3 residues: CATSDPQLGANYGYTF. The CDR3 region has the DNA TGTGCCACCAGTGACCCCCAACTGGGAGCTAACTATGGCTACACCTTC.

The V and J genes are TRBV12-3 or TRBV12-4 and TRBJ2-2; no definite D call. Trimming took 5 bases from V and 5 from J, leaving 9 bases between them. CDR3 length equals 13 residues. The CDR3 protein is CASSPLGTGELFF. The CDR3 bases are TGTGCCAGCAGTCCCCTCGGGACCGGGGAGCTGTTTTTT.

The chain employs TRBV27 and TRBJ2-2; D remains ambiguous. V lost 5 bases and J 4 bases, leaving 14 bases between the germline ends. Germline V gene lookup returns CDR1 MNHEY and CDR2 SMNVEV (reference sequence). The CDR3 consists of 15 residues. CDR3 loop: CASSPETFATGELFF. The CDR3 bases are TGTGCCAGCAGTCCCGAGACATTTGCCACCGGGGAGCTGTTTTTT.

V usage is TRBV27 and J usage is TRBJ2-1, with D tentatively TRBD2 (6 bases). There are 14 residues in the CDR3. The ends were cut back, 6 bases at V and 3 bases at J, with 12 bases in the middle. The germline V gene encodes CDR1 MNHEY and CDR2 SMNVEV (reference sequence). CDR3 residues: CASSPGLRYNEQFF. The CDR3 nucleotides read TGTGCCAGCAGCCCGGGACTTCGCTACAATGAGCAGTTCTTC.

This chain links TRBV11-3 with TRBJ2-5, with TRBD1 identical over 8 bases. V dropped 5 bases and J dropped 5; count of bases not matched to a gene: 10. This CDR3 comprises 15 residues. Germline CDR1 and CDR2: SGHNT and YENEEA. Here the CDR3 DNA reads TGTGCCAGCAGCGCTCGACCAGGGGGCTGGGAGACCCAGTACTTC. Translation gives CASSARPGGWETQYF.

Written as DNA, the CDR3 is TGTGCCAGCGGCCGGGGACGGTTCTACGAGCAGTACTTC. This translates into CASGRGRFYEQYF. The chain has TRBV7-2 and TRBJ2-7; the D gene could be TRBD1 or TRBD2 (5 bases each). The V end was cut by 8 bases, the J end by 3 bases, with 14 bases between. The germline CDR1 and CDR2 sequences are SGHTA and FQGNSA. The CDR3 loop spans 13 amino acids.

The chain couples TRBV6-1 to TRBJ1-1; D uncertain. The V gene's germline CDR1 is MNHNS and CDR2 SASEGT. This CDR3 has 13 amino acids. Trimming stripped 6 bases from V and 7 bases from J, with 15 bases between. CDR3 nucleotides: TGTGCCAGCAGAACCCGGACCGGTAGTGAAGCTTTCTTT. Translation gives CASRTRTGSEAFF.

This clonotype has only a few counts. The CDR3 loop is CASSTLAGKQFF. The CDR3 DNA reads as TGTGCCAGTAGTACCCTAGCGGGCAAGCAGTTCTTC. This chain uses TRBV19 with TRBJ2-1; 8 positions agree with TRBD2. The CDR3 contains 12 residues. The germline CDR1 and CDR2 sequences are LNHDA and SQIVND (reference sequence). Trimming at V came to 4 bases and at J to 11 bases, leaving 4 bases not matched to a gene. The whole variable domain, filled in from reference TRBV19 and TRBJ2-1, reads DGGITQSPKYLFRKEGQNVTLSCEQNLNHDAMYWYRQDPGQGLRLIYYSQIVNDFQKGDIAEGYSVSREKKESFPLTVTSAQKNPTAFYLCASSTLAGKQFFGPGTRLTVL.

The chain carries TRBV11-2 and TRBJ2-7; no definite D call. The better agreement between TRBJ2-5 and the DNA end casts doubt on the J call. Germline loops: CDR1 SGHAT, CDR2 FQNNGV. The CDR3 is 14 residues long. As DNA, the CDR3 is TGTGCCAGCAGCGTTCCAGGACGGAGAGAGACCCAGTACTTC. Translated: CASSVPGRRETQYF.

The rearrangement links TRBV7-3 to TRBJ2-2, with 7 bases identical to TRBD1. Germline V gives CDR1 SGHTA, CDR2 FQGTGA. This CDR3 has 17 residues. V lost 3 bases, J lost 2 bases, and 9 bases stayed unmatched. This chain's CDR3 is CASSLLGGIGNTGELFF. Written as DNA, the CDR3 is TGTGCCAGCAGCTTGTTAGGGGGCATAGGAAACACCGGGGAGCTGTTTTTT.